What follows is one T cell receptor beta chain and its context. It has no known antigen specificity. No base-level quality is on record; no much larger clone is a single base apart. Libraries were prepared through PCR. The data were produced on an Illumina HiSeq 2500. TCR libraries were prepared with molecular barcoding, using unique molecular identifiers to normalize TCRbeta repertoire quantification. The public reads were quality trimmed at Q25 with fastp and then assembled into clones with MiXCR by TCRdb, keeping productive beta chains. Rows merge per CDR3 protein into single entries with the most common DNA and genes. The sample table records roughly 170,000 distinct CDR3 sequences; roughly 6.8% of these occur just once. 3% to 3.5% of the sample goes to the ten largest clones. This sample is drawn from a study of T-cell reconstitution after alpha-beta-depleted transplantation in children (dated by TCRdb to the mid-2010s). For context, the study as a whole: The study quantitatively tracked T-cell immune reconstitution after TCRalphabeta/CD19-depleted allogeneic hematopoietic cell transplantation in children using TCR repertoire profiling.

V is pared back by 4 bases and J by 3 bases, with 19 bases lying between the germline termini. The CDR3 covers 16 residues, taking in both the cysteine and the phenylalanine. Only the CDR3 DNA stays, 48 bases, in frame from base 1. CDR1 is given as SGHRS and CDR2 as YFSETQ, both from the germline V gene. The chain joins TRBV5-1 to TRBJ1-1, with TRBD1 perhaps the D gene, on 5 matching bases. The sample here was PBMCs from the stem cell graft donor, taken from the stem cell graft. The source of this sequence is a human donor who donated a stem cell graft to a child with Wiskott-Aldrich syndrome. The base sequence is TGCGCCAGCAGCCCCTTGGGGCGGGGGAGCTACACTGAAGCTTTCTTT. This sequence encodes CASSPLGRGSYTEAFF. With all but the CDR3 taken from the reference TRBV5-1 and TRBJ1-1 genes, the full variable domain is: KAGVTQTPRYLIKTRGQQVTLSCSPISGHRSVSWYQQTPGQGLQFLFEYFSETQRNKGNFPGRFSGRQFSNSRSEMNVSTLELGDSALYLCASSPLGRGSYTEAFFGQGTRLTVV.